The 4 T cell receptor beta chains below were found in one sample sequenced in a study of T cells expressing NK-cell markers. TCRdb re-analyzed the 5' RACE reads; it lists each CDR3 protein once, without DNA. This table holds 20,000 to 25,000 distinct CDR3 sequences. Sequenced: blood T cells: a sorted CD56 or NKG2C T cell subset, CD4+ or CD8+ T cells, or bulk PBMC T cells (not recorded which). The receptors originated from a man between 18 and 69 years old in good health.

This CDR3 is CASSSRTGGYSTDTQYF. V and J are TRBV7-2 and TRBJ2-3; TCRdb's assignment of TRBD2 cannot be checked, as there is no DNA. The CDR3 sequence is 17 residues long. In germline, CDR1 is SGHTA, CDR2 FQGNSA.

The chain couples TRBV20-1 to TRBJ2-1; TCRdb designates TRBD1, a call that cannot be tested without DNA. CDR3 length: 14 residues. The germline V gene encodes CDR1 DFQATT and CDR2 SNEGSKA (reference sequence). The CDR3 reads CSAKNRGLYNEQFF.

The CDR3 spells CASSGPHSGRYEQYF. The rearrangement uses TRBV5-5 and TRBJ2-7; the D call of TRBD2 rests on TCRdb alone, since no DNA is present to check it. The CDR3 has 15 residues. Germline lookup yields CDR1 SGHKS and CDR2 YYEKEE (reference sequence).

The V call is TRBV9, the J call TRBJ2-5; TCRdb designates TRBD2, a call that cannot be tested without DNA. This CDR3 contains 16 residues. From germline, CDR1 is SGDLS and CDR2 YYNGEE. CDR3 sequence: CASSVMAGGYQETQYF.